Described below is a single T cell receptor (beta chain) sequence and its context. The ends lost 2 bases at V and 4 bases at J; junction bases unmatched: 1. The CDR3 runs to 14 residues. From germline, CDR1 is MNHEY and CDR2 SVGAGI. The data originate from a study of CD4 and CD8 cells across lung adenocarcinoma regions. TCRdb called the PCR reads again in MiXCR, with one record for every CDR3 protein. The profile shows some 16,000 distinct CDR3 sequences, 55% of them singletons. The source is a female donor with lung adenocarcinoma. The CD4 and CD8 labels of this study may be unreliable. The chain joins TRBV6-5 to TRBJ1-4; 7 nucleotides match TRBD1. Sample: CD8+ T cells from the center of a lung tumor. The CDR3 nucleotides are TGTGCCAGCAGTTACGGGACAGATAATGAAAAACTGTTTTTT. Its protein is CASSYGTDNEKLFF.